The 28 T cell receptor beta chains below come from one sample, sequenced in a study of blood T cell repertoires in COVID-19. Produced via immunoSEQ multiplex PCR; TCRdb's table is partial and in-frame only. The profile shows 200,000 to 300,000 clones, approximately 84% of them singletons. The sample taken for sequencing was peripheral blood. The receptors shown here come from a man in his fifties or sixties with acute or convalescent COVID-19.

V usage is TRBV6-1 and J usage is TRBJ2-3; D remains unclear. Germline CDR1 and CDR2: MNHNS and SASEGT. CDR3 length: 13 residues. The V end was cut by 3 bases, the J end by 7 bases, with 11 bases between. CDR3 region: CASSEARPYTQYF. The CDR3, as DNA: TGTGCCAGCAGTGAGGCCCGTCCGTATACGCAGTATTTT.

The chain has TRBV28 and TRBJ1-4; D unclear. Germline CDR1 reads MDHEN; CDR2 reads SYDVKM. The CDR3 contains 13 residues. Trimming removed 4 bases at V and 6 bases at J, with 9 bases between. As DNA, the CDR3 is TGTGCCAGCAGTTCGGGGAGCTATGAAAAACTGTTTTTT. Translated, it gives CASSSGSYEKLFF. Looking up the rest from reference TRBV28 and TRBJ1-4 gives the full variable domain: DVKVTQSSRYLVKRTGEKVFLECVQDMDHENMFWYRQDPGLGLRLIYFSYDVKMKEKGDIPEGYSVSREKKERFSLILESASTNQTSMYLCASSSGSYEKLFFGSGTQLSVL.

V and J are TRBV30 and TRBJ1-2, with 7 bases fitting TRBD1. Per the germline V gene, CDR1 is GTSNPN and CDR2 is SVGIG (reference sequence). The J segment lost 8 bases and the V segment lost 4 bases, leaving 7 bases of the junction unmatched. The CDR3 has 12 amino acids. The CDR3 DNA reads TGTGCCTGGACTATTACAGGGGACGGCTACACCTTC. The encoded protein is CAWTITGDGYTF.

This chain joins TRBV7-9 and TRBJ2-7; tentatively, D is TRBD2 (7 bases). V dropped 5 bases and J dropped 7 bases, with 21 bases sitting between them. Germline loops: CDR1 SEHNR, CDR2 FQNEAQ (reference sequence). The CDR3 runs 15 residues. The CDR3 here is CASSPSGGQRGEQYF. The DNA of the CDR3 is TGTGCCAGCAGCCCGTCGGGGGGCCAAAGGGGGGAGCAGTACTTC. The full variable domain, in which reference TRBV7-9 and TRBJ2-7 provide the parts outside the CDR3, is DTGVSQNPRHKITKRGQNVTFRCDPISEHNRLYWYRQTLGQGPEFLTYFQNEAQLEKSRLLSDRFSAERPKGSFSTLEIQRTEQGDSAMYLCASSPSGGQRGEQYFGPGTRLTVT.

V gene TRBV9 combines with J gene TRBJ2-3; the D gene is possibly TRBD2 (7 bases). This CDR3 has 15 amino acids. V was shortened by 6 bases and J by 0 bases, with 14 bases between the two germline ends. Germline CDR1 is SGDLS and CDR2 is YYNGEE. In DNA, the CDR3 is TGTGCCAGCAATGAGGGGGGGACTAGCACAGATACGCAGTATTTT. Translating gives CASNEGGTSTDTQYF.

The gene calls are TRBV6-2 or TRBV6-3 and TRBJ2-3; 7 bases align to TRBD2. CDR3 size: 16 residues. The germline gives CDR1 MNHEY, CDR2 SVGEGT. The ends lost 2 bases at V and 8 bases at J; junction bases unmatched: 13. Here the CDR3 reads CASSYKGLGGGTTQYF. CDR3 coding DNA: TGTGCCAGCAGTTACAAGGGGCTTGGGGGGGGAACTACGCAGTATTTT.

The CDR3 is CATSAFVRGGALTGELFF. The DNA of the CDR3 is TGTGCCACCAGTGCATTCGTACGGGGGGGCGCGCTCACCGGGGAGCTGTTTTTT. The chain joins TRBV24-1 to TRBJ2-2; TRBD2 matches 8 bases. Trimming took 5 bases from V and 4 from J; bases not matched to a gene: 14. This CDR3 has 18 amino acids. Looked up from germline, CDR1 is KGHDR and CDR2 is SFDVKD.

The chain recombines TRBV10-2 with TRBJ2-7; 14 bases line up with TRBD2. The junction had 6 bases not matched to a gene; V was cut back by 0 bases and J by 5 bases. The CDR3 totals 17 residues. CDR1 is WSHSY and CDR2 is SAAADI in the germline V gene. CDR3 nucleotides: TGCGCCAGCAGTGAGTCCGGACTAGCGGGAGGTTCCCACGAGCAGTACTTC. Its protein is CASSESGLAGGSHEQYF.

The V gene is TRBV27, the J gene TRBJ2-2; 13 nucleotides match TRBD2. V gave up 5 bases and J gave up 3 bases; unmatched junction bases: 12. This CDR3 is 19 amino acids long. The germline V gene has CDR1 MNHEY and CDR2 SMNVEV (reference sequence). CDR3 in amino acids: CASSLYAAGTSGDTGELFF. Written as DNA, the CDR3 is TGTGCCAGCAGTCTATATGCCGCCGGGACTAGCGGGGACACCGGGGAGCTGTTTTTT.

The V call is TRBV30, the J call TRBJ2-7; possibly TRBD1 for D (7 bases). The V and J ends lost 1 base and 6 bases respectively, with 10 bases between them. Per the germline V gene, CDR1 is GTSNPN and CDR2 is SVGIG (reference sequence). The CDR3 is 12 amino acids. This chain's CDR3 is CAWSGQGGEQYF. CDR3 sequence (DNA): TGTGCCTGGAGTGGACAGGGAGGCGAGCAGTACTTC.

The rearrangement joins TRBV11-2 to TRBJ2-1, with D unresolved. V gave up 0 bases and J gave up 1 base, with 7 bases separating them. The CDR3 spans 15 residues. Germline loops: CDR1 SGHAT, CDR2 FQNNGV. The DNA of the CDR3 is TGTGCCAGCAGCTTAGATCAACGGTCCTACAATGAGCAGTTCTTC. Amino acid sequence: CASSLDQRSYNEQFF.

The chain combines TRBV23-1 with TRBJ1-1, with D perhaps matching TRBD1 (5 bases). TRBV23-1 qualifies as an ORF whose function is uncertain. With 5 bases removed from V and 4 bases from J, the gap between germline ends came to 14 bases. This CDR3 contains 14 residues. The CDR3 sequence: CASSKQGSGTEAFF. The CDR3 bases are TGCGCCAGCAGTAAGCAGGGTTCGGGCACTGAAGCTTTCTTT.

The V call is TRBV24-1, the J call TRBJ2-2, with D possibly matching TRBD1 (6 bases). Germline CDR1 and CDR2: KGHDR and SFDVKD. V lost 11 bases and J lost 2, with 11 bases in between. This CDR3 is 13 amino acids long. This CDR3 is CAIMDSNTGELFF. CDR3 sequence (DNA): TGTGCCATCATGGACAGTAACACCGGGGAGCTGTTTTTT.

This sequence joins TRBV5-5 and TRBJ1-2; TRBD1 aligns across 8 bases. In germline, CDR1 is SGHKS, CDR2 YYEKEE (reference sequence). The CDR3 loop spans 14 amino acids. The V segment lost 5 bases and the J segment 6 bases; nucleotides outside the gene matches: 9. Written as DNA, the CDR3 is TGTGCCAGCAGATTTCAGGGGGCTTTAGATGGCTACACCTTC. Translation gives CASRFQGALDGYTF.

This clone was seen just once. The chain couples TRBV24-1 to TRBJ1-3; D call uncertain. The germline gives CDR1 KGHDR, CDR2 SFDVKD. The ends were cut back, 3 bases at V and 0 bases at J, with 8 bases in the middle. This CDR3 comprises 15 residues. The CDR3 sequence is CATSDEGLSGNTIYF. Written as DNA, the CDR3 is TGTGCCACCAGTGATGAGGGCCTCTCTGGAAACACCATATATTTT.

The chain recombines TRBV12-5 with TRBJ1-5; tentative D call: TRBD1 (6 bases). The length of the CDR3 is 17 residues. Trimming shortened V by 0 bases and J by 5 bases, and 17 bases separated the two germline ends. Per germline, CDR1 LGHNT and CDR2 FRNRAP. The CDR3 loop is CASGLVATGRVDQPQHF. CDR3 in DNA: TGTGCTAGTGGTTTGGTAGCGACAGGTCGGGTGGATCAGCCCCAGCATTTT. Drawing the rest from reference TRBV12-5 and TRBJ1-5, the complete variable domain is DARVTQTPRHKVTEMGQEVTMRCQPILGHNTVFWYRQTMMQGLELLAYFRNRAPLDDSGMPKDRFSAEMPDATLATLKIQPSEPRDSAVYFCASGLVATGRVDQPQHFGDGTRLSIL.

In this sample, this clone turned up once. The V and J genes are TRBV4-2 and TRBJ2-2; 9 positions agree with TRBD1. Germline CDR1 is LGHNA and CDR2 is YNFKEQ. The CDR3 covers 18 residues. The V segment lost 5 bases and the J segment 6 bases; nucleotides outside the gene matches: 16. The CDR3 spells CASSERQGGTNRAGELFF. CDR3 nucleotides: TGTGCCAGCAGCGAACGACAGGGGGGGACCAACCGGGCCGGGGAGCTGTTTTTT.

V gene TRBV7-2 combines with J gene TRBJ1-6; 7 nucleotides line up with TRBD1. Germline V gene sequence: CDR1 SGHTA, CDR2 FQGNSA. The V and J ends lost 2 bases and 13 bases, in that order; junction bases with no gene match: 14. The CDR3 is 16 amino acids. In DNA form, the CDR3 reads TGTGCCAGCAGCTTAAATGTCGGGACAGTAGCTCGTCCCCTCCACTTT. Translating gives CASSLNVGTVARPLHF.

J is TRBJ2-2 and V is TRBV7-9, with a weak D call TRBD2 (6 bases). The CDR3 length is 16 residues. Germline CDR1 SEHNR, CDR2 FQNEAQ (reference sequence). The V and J ends lost 3 bases and 3 bases respectively, with 14 bases between them. CDR3 nucleotide sequence: TGTGCCAGCAGCTTGGGGGGTTTGGTGGACACCGGGGAGCTGTTTTTT. It specifies CASSLGGLVDTGELFF.

V is TRBV19 and J is TRBJ1-1; 7 nucleotides line up with TRBD1. The ends lost 6 bases at V and 4 bases at J; junction bases unmatched: 8. Germline V CDR1 and CDR2: LNHDA, SQIVND (reference sequence). CDR3 length equals 14 residues. The CDR3 coding sequence is TGTGCCAGTAGACCTGGGCAGGGGGGCACTGAAGCTTTCTTT. Its protein is CASRPGQGGTEAFF. The full variable domain, its missing parts supplied by reference TRBV19 and TRBJ1-1, is DGGITQSPKYLFRKEGQNVTLSCEQNLNHDAMYWYRQDPGQGLRLIYYSQIVNDFQKGDIAEGYSVSREKKESFPLTVTSAQKNPTAFYLCASRPGQGGTEAFFGQGTRLTVV.

The CDR3 sequence is CASSQVEGGAGYTF. DNA of the CDR3: TGTGCCAGCAGCCAAGTTGAAGGGGGGGCCGGCTACACCTTC. The chain links TRBV4-2 to TRBJ1-2; D is perhaps TRBD1 (6 bases). CDR3 length: 14 residues. Trimming left V 1 base short and J 8 bases short, with 14 bases between. CDR1 and CDR2 from the germline V gene are LGHNA and YNFKEQ.

J is TRBJ1-5 and V is TRBV24-1; D perhaps matches TRBD1 (5 bases). The CDR3 is 14 amino acids. The ends were cut back, 6 bases at V and 3 bases at J, with 11 bases in the middle. Per germline, CDR1 KGHDR and CDR2 SFDVKD. In DNA, the CDR3 is TGTGCCACCAGTCTCGGGGGAGACAATCAGCCCCAGCATTTT. As protein: CATSLGGDNQPQHF.

In its sample, this clone was seen a few times. The chain combines TRBV28 with TRBJ1-1; perhaps TRBD1 as D (6 bases). The V and J ends lost 6 bases and 5 bases respectively, with 19 bases between them. The CDR3 spans 15 residues. Germline V lookup: CDR1 MDHEN, CDR2 SYDVKM. The CDR3 region is CASRKQGRISTEAFF. The CDR3 DNA follows: TGTGCCAGCAGGAAACAGGGACGGATAAGTACTGAAGCTTTCTTT. Based on the CDR3 plus reference TRBV28 and TRBJ1-1, the full variable domain is DVKVTQSSRYLVKRTGEKVFLECVQDMDHENMFWYRQDPGLGLRLIYFSYDVKMKEKGDIPEGYSVSREKKERFSLILESASTNQTSMYLCASRKQGRISTEAFFGQGTRLTVV.

There are a few counts of this clone. The rearrangement uses TRBV30 and TRBJ1-6; possible D gene TRBD1, 5 bases. Germline CDR1 reads GTSNPN; CDR2 reads SVGIG (reference sequence). The V end lost 2 bases, the J end lost 7 bases, and 12 bases lay between the germline ends. CDR3 size: 14 residues. CDR3 residues: CAWSSGTANSPLHF. Here the CDR3 DNA reads TGTGCCTGGAGTAGCGGGACCGCCAATTCACCCCTCCACTTT.

The J gene is TRBJ2-2, the V gene TRBV27; perhaps TRBD1 as D (5 bases). Germline values: CDR1 MNHEY, CDR2 SMNVEV (reference sequence). Trimming stripped 6 bases from V and 2 bases from J, with 16 bases between. This CDR3 region has 16 residues. CDR3 in DNA: TGTGCCAGCAGCCTTAGGTTGGGGCGAAACACCGGGGAGCTGTTTTTT. Translated, it gives CASSLRLGRNTGELFF.

This chain links TRBV19 with TRBJ2-7, with 7 bases matching TRBD2. The CDR3 totals 14 residues. Losses at the gene ends were 3 bases for V and 1 base for J; bases not matched to a gene: 3. In germline, CDR1 is LNHDA, CDR2 SQIVND (reference sequence). CDR3 coding DNA: TGTGCCAGTAGTATCTCTAGCGGATCCTACGAGCAGTACTTC. It is translated as CASSISSGSYEQYF.

The CDR3, as DNA: TGTGCCTGGAGTGTACAGGGTGGAAACACCATATATTTT. It specifies CAWSVQGGNTIYF. The rearrangement links TRBV30 to TRBJ1-3; tentatively, D is TRBD1 (6 bases). V lost 0 bases and J 3 bases, leaving 6 bases between the germline ends. The V gene's germline CDR1 is GTSNPN and CDR2 SVGIG (reference sequence). This CDR3 is built from 13 residues.

The chain is built from TRBV29-1 and TRBJ1-1; TRBD1 aligns across 7 bases. V lost 5 bases to trimming and J lost 4 bases; unmatched junction nucleotides: 4. Germline-derived CDR1 and CDR2 are SQVTM and ANQGSEA. CDR3 length: 12 amino acids. This CDR3 is CSVHQGVTEAFF. The CDR3 DNA reads as TGCAGCGTTCATCAGGGGGTCACTGAAGCTTTCTTT.